This T cell receptor beta chain was documented in a study of blood T cell repertoires in COVID-19. Study background: Donors in the United States, Italy and Spain gave samples during acute or convalescent COVID-19. PBMCs, B-cell-depleted T cells, or T cells provided the cDNA or gDNA that made up the material.

Germline V gene data show CDR1 as MDHEN and CDR2 as SYDVKM. V shed 6 bases, J shed 0 bases, and the junction held 2 bases outside the gene matches. The CDR3 is 13 residues long. Participants' own reports of clinical history determined their cohort assignment. Original methodology: Using reference gene primer amplification, nucleated cell counts were estimated. Libraries were prepared by immunoSEQ multiplex PCR; TCRdb keeps only in-frame clonotypes and omits some of them. D and trimming come from the DNA, and the V and J calls and clone size come from that table. The sample shows about 430,000 clones, around nine tenths of them seen only once.

This TCR was sampled from a woman between 18 and 29 years old who had been exposed to COVID-19. The sequencing input was PBMCs or T cells enriched from blood (not recorded which). The V and J genes are TRBV28 and TRBJ2-7; 7 nucleotides align to TRBD2. The CDR3 DNA is TGTGCCAGCAGGGAGCGGGGCTCCTACGAGCAGTACTTC. Translated, it gives CASRERGSYEQYF. Looking up the rest from reference TRBV28 and TRBJ2-7 gives the full variable domain: DVKVTQSSRYLVKRTGEKVFLECVQDMDHENMFWYRQDPGLGLRLIYFSYDVKMKEKGDIPEGYSVSREKKERFSLILESASTNQTSMYLCASRERGSYEQYFGPGTRLTVT.